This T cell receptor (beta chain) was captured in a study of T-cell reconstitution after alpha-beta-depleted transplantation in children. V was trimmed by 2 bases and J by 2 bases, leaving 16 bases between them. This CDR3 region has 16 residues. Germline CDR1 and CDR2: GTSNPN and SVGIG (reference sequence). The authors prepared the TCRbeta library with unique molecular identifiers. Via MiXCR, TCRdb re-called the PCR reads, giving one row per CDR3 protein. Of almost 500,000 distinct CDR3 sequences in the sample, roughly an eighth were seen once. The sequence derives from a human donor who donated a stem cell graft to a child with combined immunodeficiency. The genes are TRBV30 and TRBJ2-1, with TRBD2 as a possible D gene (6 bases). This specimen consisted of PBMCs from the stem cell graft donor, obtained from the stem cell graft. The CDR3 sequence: CAWSRFGGFTYNEQFF. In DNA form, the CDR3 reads TGTGCCTGGAGTCGATTTGGGGGGTTCACCTACAATGAGCAGTTCTTC.